This is a list of T cell receptor beta chains from one sample in a study of blood T cell repertoires in COVID-19. The protocol was immunoSEQ multiplex PCR, while the TCRdb copy is restricted to in-frame clones and leaves out a portion. The table includes 200,000 to 300,000 clones, about 82% detected once. The sequenced sample was PBMCs or T cells enriched from blood (not recorded which). The receptor source for this set is a woman aged 45-65 years with acute COVID-19. Both conserved end residues are part of each CDR3. The order of the fields is D gene, V gene, J gene, CDR3 DNA, CDR3 protein. The D gene is left open where the match is weak.

D gene: .; V gene: TRBV9; J gene: TRBJ2-2; CDR3 DNA: TGTGCCAGCAGCGAGGGAGTTCGTTTCGGGGAGCTGTTTTTT; CDR3 protein: CASSEGVRFGELFF
D gene: TRBD2; V gene: TRBV30; J gene: TRBJ2-3; CDR3 DNA: TGTGCCTGGGCCTGGGGCGGGGGGGCATCAGATACGCAGTATTTT; CDR3 protein: CAWAWGGGASDTQYF
D gene: .; V gene: TRBV6-2/TRBV6-3; J gene: TRBJ2-5; CDR3 DNA: TGTGCCAGCAGCCCCCAGCAAGAGACCCAGTACTTC; CDR3 protein: CASSPQQETQYF
D gene: .; V gene: TRBV7-9; J gene: TRBJ1-1; CDR3 DNA: TGTGCCAGCAGCTTTACCGACTCGAACACTGAAGCTTTCTTT; CDR3 protein: CASSFTDSNTEAFF
D gene: .; V gene: TRBV11-3; J gene: TRBJ2-3; CDR3 DNA: TGTGCCAGCAGCCGGGGGACAGCTAGCACAGATACGCAGTATTTT; CDR3 protein: CASSRGTASTDTQYF
D gene: .; V gene: TRBV2; J gene: TRBJ1-4; CDR3 DNA: TGTGCCAGCAGTGGGGGCCAGGGCGGTGAAAAACTGTTTTTT; CDR3 protein: CASSGGQGGEKLFF
D gene: .; V gene: TRBV7-3; J gene: TRBJ1-1; CDR3 DNA: TGTGCCAGCAGCTCCGGGAGGAACACTGAAGCTTTCTTT; CDR3 protein: CASSSGRNTEAFF
D gene: .; V gene: TRBV18; J gene: TRBJ2-7; CDR3 DNA: TGTGCCAGCTCACCCGGGACAGCGCGGGGCGAGCAGTACTTC; CDR3 protein: CASSPGTARGEQYF
D gene: TRBD2; V gene: TRBV10-1; J gene: TRBJ2-2; CDR3 DNA: TGCGCCAGCGGGGGTGGGAGGGCGGACACCGGGGAGCTGTTTTTT; CDR3 protein: CASGGGRADTGELFF
D gene: .; V gene: TRBV21-1; J gene: TRBJ1-6; CDR3 DNA: TGTGCCAGCAGCCCCGGACAGTCGGTTGTTTATAATTCACCCCTCCACTTT; CDR3 protein: CASSPGQSVVYNSPLHF